Each of the 13 T cell receptor beta chains below was sequenced from the same sample in a study of control samples from healthy donors and cancer patients. The protocol was immunoSEQ multiplex PCR, while the TCRdb copy is restricted to in-frame clones and leaves out a portion. This repertoire shows about 92,000 clones, roughly 78% found once; its top ten account for around a tenth. Input material: blood. Every receptor here comes from an older woman in good health.

The chain combines TRBV5-5 with TRBJ2-2; unclear D gene. The CDR3 extends over 17 amino acids. Deletions cut 0 bases from V and 2 bases from J, with 14 bases between. Germline lookup yields CDR1 SGHKS and CDR2 YYEKEE (reference sequence). CDR3 protein: CASSLVLQSLNTGELFF. The CDR3 coding sequence is TGTGCCAGCAGCTTGGTGTTACAGAGTCTCAACACCGGGGAGCTGTTTTTT.

The J gene is TRBJ2-2, the V gene TRBV19; 7 nucleotides line up with TRBD1. Per the germline V gene, CDR1 is LNHDA and CDR2 is SQIVND (reference sequence). V gave up 4 bases and J gave up 4 bases; unmatched junction bases: 6. The CDR3 extends over 15 amino acids. CDR3 sequence: CASSTMTGFTGELFF. CDR3 bases: TGTGCCAGTAGTACAATGACAGGGTTCACCGGGGAGCTGTTTTTT.

V gene TRBV7-6 combines with J gene TRBJ1-4; TRBD1 might be the D (6 bases). This CDR3 region has 14 residues. The germline V gene encodes CDR1 SGHVS and CDR2 FNYEAQ. Trimming cost V 5 bases and J 7 bases, with 14 bases left between them. This CDR3 reads CASSPTGFGEKLFF. The CDR3 nucleotides read TGTGCCAGCAGCCCAACAGGGTTCGGTGAAAAACTGTTTTTT.

The chain employs TRBV3-1 (or the pseudogene TRBV3-2) and TRBJ1-2; possible D gene TRBD1, 5 bases. Germline V gene data show CDR1 as LGHDT and CDR2 as YNNKEL (reference sequence). CDR3 size: 15 residues. V gave up 4 bases and J gave up 1 base, with 13 bases separating them. CDR3 region: CASSLEGTGNYGYTF. The CDR3 coding sequence is TGTGCCAGCAGCCTTGAGGGGACGGGTAACTATGGCTACACCTTC.

The gene calls are TRBV3-1 (or the pseudogene TRBV3-2) and TRBJ1-1, with D possibly matching TRBD1 (6 bases). The CDR3 length is 16 residues. Per the germline V gene, CDR1 is LGHDT and CDR2 is YNNKEL (reference sequence). The V gene lost 6 bases and the J gene lost 4 bases, with 21 bases spanning the gap. The CDR3 DNA reads as TGTGCCAGCAGAAACTACGAACAGGGTATCGGCACTGAAGCTTTCTTT. Translation gives CASRNYEQGIGTEAFF.

The chain has TRBV28 and TRBJ1-1; D is unresolved. Trimming shortened V by 2 bases and J by 0 bases, and 10 bases separated the two germline ends. The germline CDR1 and CDR2 sequences are MDHEN and SYDVKM. This CDR3 has 15 residues. Written as DNA, the CDR3 is TGTGCCAGCAGTTTAAGGCGGCTCATGAACACTGAAGCTTTCTTT. It is translated as CASSLRRLMNTEAFF.

The chain links TRBV7-2 to TRBJ1-2, with no clear D. V lost 1 base and J 8 bases, leaving 11 bases between the germline ends. Germline CDR1 and CDR2: SGHTA and FQGNSA. The CDR3 extends over 13 amino acids. The CDR3 spells CASSLDGLGGYTF. Written as DNA, the CDR3 is TGTGCCAGCAGCTTAGATGGCCTGGGGGGCTACACCTTC. Combining the CDR3 with reference TRBV7-2 and TRBJ1-2 gives the whole variable domain GAGVSQSPSNKVTEKGKDVELRCDPISGHTALYWYRQSLGQGLEFLIYFQGNSAPDKSGLPSDRFSAERTGGSVSTLTIQRTQQEDSAVYLCASSLDGLGGYTFGSGTRLTVV.

V usage is TRBV18 and J usage is TRBJ2-2; D gene uncertain. The CDR3 runs to 14 residues. Trimming left V 0 bases short and J 3 bases short, with 5 bases between. Germline V gene data show CDR1 as KGHSH and CDR2 as LQKENI. DNA of the CDR3: TGTGCCAGCTCACCACCGGCGTACACCGGGGAGCTGTTTTTT. Protein sequence: CASSPPAYTGELFF.

Points on this clone: The same CDR3 can be traced to other DNA sequences in this sample. The V call is TRBV7-2, the J call TRBJ2-7; no firm D call. The germline V gene has CDR1 SGHTA and CDR2 FQGNSA. CDR3 size: 11 residues. The V end was cut by 3 bases, the J end by 2 bases, with 2 bases between. The CDR3: CASSLTYEQYF. The CDR3 region has the DNA TGTGCCAGCAGCTTGACCTACGAGCAGTACTTC.

The V call is TRBV11-3, the J call TRBJ1-1; D not certain. Germline V gene lookup returns CDR1 SGHNT and CDR2 YENEEA. This CDR3 is 14 amino acids long. Trimming removed 1 base at V and 6 bases at J, with 12 bases between. CDR3 residues: CASSLGYGPAEAFF. The DNA of the CDR3 is TGTGCCAGCAGCTTAGGTTATGGGCCCGCTGAAGCTTTCTTT. The full variable domain, with the rest looked up from reference TRBV11-3 and TRBJ1-1, is EAGVVQSPRYKIIEKKQPVAFWCNPISGHNTLYWYLQNLGQGPELLIRYENEEAVDDSQLPKDRFSAERLKGVDSTLKIQPAELGDSAVYLCASSLGYGPAEAFFGQGTRLTVV.

The J gene is TRBJ2-3, the V gene TRBV19, with TRBD2 identical over 7 bases. The ends lost 3 bases at V and 0 bases at J; junction bases unmatched: 3. The germline V gene has CDR1 LNHDA and CDR2 SQIVND (reference sequence). This CDR3 has 15 amino acids. This chain's CDR3 is CASSMDSGSTDTQYF. For the CDR3, the DNA is TGTGCCAGTAGTATGGATAGCGGGAGCACAGATACGCAGTATTTT.

Only a few counts were recorded for this clone. The chain is built from TRBV29-1 and TRBJ1-2; TRBD1 matches at 7 bases. This CDR3 contains 13 residues. Germline values: CDR1 SQVTM, CDR2 ANQGSEA. The ends lost 6 bases at V and 6 bases at J; junction bases unmatched: 10. The CDR3 spells CSVLTGNADGYTF. The CDR3 coding sequence is TGCAGCGTCCTGACAGGGAACGCCGATGGCTACACCTTC.

This clone was seen a few times. One end of the junction fails to match germline, which may point to a read error. The V and J genes are TRBV7-9 and TRBJ1-2; D perhaps matches TRBD1 (6 bases). The CDR3 is 14 residues long. Germline V gene lookup returns CDR1 SEHNR and CDR2 FQNEAQ (reference sequence). CDR3 amino acids: CAGLKGGSKYGYTF. The CDR3 nucleotides read TGTGCCGGACTGAAGGGGGGCTCTAAGTATGGCTACACCTTC.